This T cell receptor beta chain is drawn from a study of T cells in Graves' hyperthyroidism and ophthalmopathy. Study context: Prior to any treatment, at the point of initial diagnosis, peripheral blood was collected.

Per the germline V gene, CDR1 is MGHRA and CDR2 is YSYEKL. The CDR3 covers 14 residues. Source material for PBMCs was more than 9.5 ml fresh peripheral blood. Study-level results: In the blood, most expanded thyroid clonotypes above 0.001 appeared as well. The model identified upcoming ophthalmopathy a median approximately six months ahead of onset.

Many counts were recorded for this clonotype. Its antigen is as yet unknown. An end of the junction differs from the germline gene, which may be a read error. RNA transcripts yielded amplified TCR beta CDR3 regions. The HTBI primer set was used in a first-round RT-PCR of the TCR CDR3. MiXCR, applied by TCRdb to the multiplex PCR reads, yields one record per CDR3 protein. Here the sample spans around 700,000 distinct CDR3 sequences, roughly 20% being singletons. Material: blood. The sequence came from a woman aged 45 to 65 with Graves' hyperthyroidism that later progressed to Graves' ophthalmopathy. This chain joins TRBV4-1 and TRBJ1-5, with D unclear. CDR3 sequence: CASSQVDSNQPQHF. DNA of the CDR3: TGTGCCAGCAGCCAAGTGGATAGCAATCAGCCCCAGCATTTT.